This T cell receptor beta chain was observed in a study of T cell responses to AZD1222 COVID-19 vaccine. Study-level points and caveats: Vaccine-related CD4 TCRs covered spike, predominating at 160-218 and 743-854. No repertoire was sampled before or during the peak T cell response, only after it. Nearly half of unique spike-specific TCRs reportedly avoided B.1.351 and B.1.1.7 mutated regions.

CDR3 length: 15 amino acids. Between the trimmed V and J ends, which lost 0 bases and 2 bases, there was a span of 12 bases. CDR1 and CDR2 (germline): SGHKS, YYEKEE (reference sequence). A word on this clone: Its antigen is undetermined.

Method: immunoSEQ multiplex PCR; TCRdb's copy keeps in-frame clones and lacks some. The sample records around 180,000 clones, approximately 94% being singletons. The rearrangement uses TRBV5-5 and TRBJ2-7; D perhaps matches TRBD1 (6 bases). The TCR originated in an adult who received the AZD1222 COVID-19 vaccine. This material consisted of peripheral blood, taken 28 days after the second AZD1222 dose. The CDR3, as DNA: TGTGCCAGCAGCTTGGCCGGGACACAAACCTACGAGCAGTACTTC. This translates into CASSLAGTQTYEQYF. Drawing the rest from reference TRBV5-5 and TRBJ2-7, the complete variable domain is DAGVTQSPTHLIKTRGQQVTLRCSPISGHKSVSWYQQVLGQGPQFIFQYYEKEERGRGNFPDRFSARQFPNYSSELNVNALLLGDSALYLCASSLAGTQTYEQYFGPGTRLTVT.